The rows below give T cell receptor beta chains drawn from one sample of a study of early T cells in non-severe SARS-CoV-2 infection. TCRdb re-called the 5' RACE reads with MiXCR, one entry per CDR3 protein. The sample contains roughly 29,000 distinct CDR3 sequences, less than 6.5% of which appear only once. The material sequenced was whole blood, taken at baseline. All receptors come from an adult who was a healthcare worker with PCR-confirmed SARS-CoV-2 infection or an uninfected control (not recorded which). The CDR3 runs from the conserved cysteine through the conserved F or W. A D gene is named only where the DNA matches it firmly. Expanded clones get a size class; other rows say once, few or many, or leave the size out.

clone size: many
D gene: TRBD2
V gene: TRBV7-7
J gene: TRBJ2-2
CDR3 protein: CASSPWTSGGTTGELFF
CDR3 DNA: TGTGCTAGCAGCCCCTGGACTAGCGGAGGGACCACCGGGGAGCTGTTTTTT

clone size: many
D gene: TRBD1
V gene: TRBV7-9
J gene: TRBJ2-3
CDR3 protein: CASSPYLLDRDHADTQYF
CDR3 DNA: TGTGCCAGCAGCCCATACCTTCTAGACAGGGATCACGCAGATACGCAGTATTTT

clone size: few
D gene: .
V gene: TRBV6-6
J gene: TRBJ1-5
CDR3 protein: CASNPTNQPQHF
CDR3 DNA: TGTGCCAGCAACCCTACGAATCAACCCCAGCATTTT

clone size: many
D gene: .
V gene: TRBV27
J gene: TRBJ1-6
CDR3 protein: CASSGRSDSPLHF
CDR3 DNA: TGTGCCAGCAGTGGGCGGTCGGATTCACCCCTCCACTTT

clone size: many
D gene: .
V gene: TRBV29-1
J gene: TRBJ2-2
CDR3 protein: CSVALLLSGELFF
CDR3 DNA: TGCAGCGTTGCTCTACTCCTTTCCGGGGAGCTGTTTTTT

clone size: many
D gene: .
V gene: TRBV20-1
J gene: TRBJ1-1
CDR3 protein: CSARDPAGPGEAFF
CDR3 DNA: TGCAGTGCTAGAGATCCGGCAGGACCGGGTGAAGCTTTCTTT

clone size: many
D gene: .
V gene: TRBV27
J gene: TRBJ1-1
CDR3 protein: CASSPTSPRRTEAFF
CDR3 DNA: TGTGCCAGCAGTCCGACGTCTCCCAGGCGGACTGAAGCTTTCTTT

clone size: few
D gene: .
V gene: TRBV7-2
J gene: TRBJ1-4
CDR3 protein: CASSLAMSTNEKLFF
CDR3 DNA: TGTGCCAGCAGCTTAGCGATGTCAACTAATGAAAAACTGTTTTTT

clone size: many
D gene: .
V gene: TRBV28
J gene: TRBJ1-2
CDR3 protein: CASSIGWGYGYTF
CDR3 DNA: TGTGCCAGCAGTATAGGGTGGGGCTATGGCTACACCTTC

clone size: few
D gene: .
V gene: TRBV20-1
J gene: TRBJ1-1
CDR3 protein: CSAQGGPLQAFF
CDR3 DNA: TGCAGTGCTCAAGGGGGACCCCTCCAAGCTTTCTTT

clone size: few
D gene: .
V gene: TRBV20-1
J gene: TRBJ1-2
CDR3 protein: CSARDPYGYTF
CDR3 DNA: TGCAGTGCTAGAGATCCCTATGGCTACACCTTC

clone size: many
D gene: TRBD2
V gene: TRBV7-3
J gene: TRBJ2-1
CDR3 protein: CASSLTGLAGENEQFF
CDR3 DNA: TGTGCCAGCAGCTTAACGGGACTAGCGGGAGAGAATGAGCAGTTCTTC

clone size: many
D gene: TRBD1
V gene: TRBV7-7
J gene: TRBJ2-1
CDR3 protein: CASSSLQGARYNEQFF
CDR3 DNA: TGTGCTAGCAGCTCATTACAGGGGGCGCGCTACAATGAGCAGTTCTTC

clone size: .
D gene: TRBD1
V gene: TRBV28
J gene: TRBJ2-7
CDR3 protein: CASSPPTGASYEQYF
CDR3 DNA: TGTGCCAGCAGTCCCCCAACAGGGGCCTCCTACGAGCAGTACTTC

clone size: .
D gene: TRBD1
V gene: TRBV4-3
J gene: TRBJ2-1
CDR3 protein: CASTPQGATDNEQFF
CDR3 DNA: TGCGCCAGCACTCCCCAGGGGGCTACGGACAATGAGCAGTTCTTC

clone size: many
D gene: .
V gene: TRBV28
J gene: TRBJ2-4
CDR3 protein: CASSWGDIQYF
CDR3 DNA: TGTGCCTCCTCTTGGGGCGACATTCAGTACTTC

clone size: many
D gene: TRBD1
V gene: TRBV7-2
J gene: TRBJ2-2
CDR3 protein: CASSRDRGLTGELFF
CDR3 DNA: TGTGCCAGCAGTCGGGACAGGGGGCTCACCGGGGAGCTGTTTTTT

clone size: many
D gene: TRBD2
V gene: TRBV12-3/TRBV12-4
J gene: TRBJ2-7
CDR3 protein: CASNKRGGLYEQYF
CDR3 DNA: TGTGCCAGCAACAAGCGGGGGGGATTGTACGAGCAGTACTTC

clone size: many
D gene: .
V gene: TRBV12-3/TRBV12-4
J gene: TRBJ1-1
CDR3 protein: CASSPPKNTEAFF
CDR3 DNA: TGTGCCAGCAGCCCTCCGAAGAACACTGAAGCTTTCTTT

clone size: many
D gene: .
V gene: TRBV6-6
J gene: TRBJ1-1
CDR3 protein: CASSYSDRRNTEAFF
CDR3 DNA: TGTGCCAGCAGTTACTCCGACAGGAGGAACACTGAAGCTTTCTTT

clone size: .
D gene: TRBD1
V gene: TRBV11-2
J gene: TRBJ2-3
CDR3 protein: CASSLVGQGVPYF
CDR3 DNA: TGTGCCAGCAGCTTGGTTGGACAGGGGGTCCCGTATTTT

clone size: many
D gene: .
V gene: TRBV7-2
J gene: TRBJ1-1
CDR3 protein: CASSFQRRVTEAFF
CDR3 DNA: TGTGCCAGCAGCTTTCAACGGCGAGTGACTGAAGCTTTCTTT

clone size: .
D gene: .
V gene: TRBV14
J gene: TRBJ2-5
CDR3 protein: CASSQLAGSGGETQYF
CDR3 DNA: TGTGCCAGCAGCCAACTTGCCGGGTCCGGGGGAGAGACCCAGTACTTC

clone size: many
D gene: .
V gene: TRBV6-5
J gene: TRBJ2-3
CDR3 protein: CASSLEGDTQYF
CDR3 DNA: TGTGCCAGCAGCCTAGAAGGAGATACGCAGTATTTT

clone size: many
D gene: .
V gene: TRBV3-1
J gene: TRBJ1-2
CDR3 protein: CASSQDAGSGYTF
CDR3 DNA: TGTGCCAGCAGCCAAGATGCAGGGTCTGGCTACACCTTC

clone size: .
D gene: .
V gene: TRBV7-2
J gene: TRBJ2-2
CDR3 protein: CASSLRQANTGELFF
CDR3 DNA: TGTGCCAGCAGCTTACGACAGGCGAACACCGGGGAGCTGTTTTTT

clone size: .
D gene: .
V gene: TRBV11-3
J gene: TRBJ1-6
CDR3 protein: CASSLSGVGSPLHF
CDR3 DNA: TGTGCCAGCAGCTTATCAGGGGTTGGCTCACCCCTCCACTTT

clone size: many
D gene: TRBD2
V gene: TRBV20-1
J gene: TRBJ2-5
CDR3 protein: CSASWASGAEETQYF
CDR3 DNA: TGCAGTGCTAGTTGGGCTAGCGGAGCGGAAGAGACCCAGTACTTC

clone size: few
D gene: .
V gene: TRBV20-1
J gene: TRBJ2-5
CDR3 protein: CSARGRGAGETQYF
CDR3 DNA: TGCAGTGCTAGAGGCAGGGGAGCGGGGGAGACCCAGTACTTC

clone size: many
D gene: .
V gene: TRBV6-2/TRBV6-3
J gene: TRBJ1-1
CDR3 protein: CASSRDVEAFF
CDR3 DNA: TGTGCCAGCAGCAGGGACGTTGAAGCTTTCTTT

clone size: .
D gene: .
V gene: TRBV29-1
J gene: TRBJ2-5
CDR3 protein: CSVDLGGGETQYF
CDR3 DNA: TGCAGCGTTGACTTAGGGGGGGGAGAGACCCAGTACTTC

clone size: many
D gene: .
V gene: TRBV2
J gene: TRBJ2-7
CDR3 protein: CVSSGFPPTYEQYF
CDR3 DNA: TGTGTCAGCAGTGGATTCCCACCGACCTACGAGCAGTACTTC

clone size: many
D gene: .
V gene: TRBV12-5
J gene: TRBJ2-2
CDR3 protein: CASGLVISFAPRPGELFF
CDR3 DNA: TGTGCTAGTGGTTTGGTGATTAGCTTCGCGCCCAGGCCCGGGGAGCTGTTTTTT

clone size: many
D gene: .
V gene: TRBV24-1
J gene: TRBJ2-3
CDR3 protein: CATSGSFTDTQYF
CDR3 DNA: TGTGCCACCTCGGGGTCTTTCACAGATACGCAGTATTTT

clone size: many
D gene: TRBD1
V gene: TRBV12-3/TRBV12-4
J gene: TRBJ1-2
CDR3 protein: CASSAGTGVRYGYTF
CDR3 DNA: TGTGCCAGCAGCGCCGGGACAGGGGTTCGATATGGCTACACCTTC

clone size: few
D gene: TRBD2
V gene: TRBV7-6
J gene: TRBJ2-7
CDR3 protein: CASSPHAQLATIYEQYF
CDR3 DNA: TGTGCCAGCAGCCCGCACGCCCAACTAGCGACTATCTACGAGCAGTACTTC

clone size: many
D gene: .
V gene: TRBV5-5
J gene: TRBJ1-3
CDR3 protein: CASSFQTGGSGNTIYF
CDR3 DNA: TGTGCCAGCAGCTTCCAGACCGGAGGATCTGGAAACACCATATATTTT

clone size: many
D gene: TRBD2
V gene: TRBV28
J gene: TRBJ2-7
CDR3 protein: CASRTSGSSYEQYF
CDR3 DNA: TGTGCCAGCAGGACTAGCGGGAGCTCCTACGAGCAGTACTTC

clone size: many
D gene: .
V gene: TRBV18
J gene: TRBJ2-1
CDR3 protein: CASSPGSSSYNEQFF
CDR3 DNA: TGTGCCAGCTCTCCAGGATCCAGCTCCTACAATGAGCAGTTCTTC

clone size: many
D gene: .
V gene: TRBV28
J gene: TRBJ2-4
CDR3 protein: CASSSTLSAKNIQYF
CDR3 DNA: TGTGCCAGCAGTTCGACACTTTCAGCCAAAAACATTCAGTACTTC

clone size: many
D gene: .
V gene: TRBV6-2/TRBV6-3
J gene: TRBJ1-1
CDR3 protein: CASSSPTSVNTEAFF
CDR3 DNA: TGTGCCAGCAGTTCCCCCACCAGCGTGAACACTGAAGCTTTCTTT

clone size: many
D gene: .
V gene: TRBV6-5
J gene: TRBJ1-3
CDR3 protein: CASSPQGNTIYF
CDR3 DNA: TGTGCCAGCAGTCCACAAGGAAACACCATATATTTT

clone size: many
D gene: TRBD1
V gene: TRBV19
J gene: TRBJ2-7
CDR3 protein: CASSFRTGLFEQYF
CDR3 DNA: TGTGCCAGTAGTTTCCGGACAGGGTTGTTCGAGCAGTACTTC

clone size: many
D gene: .
V gene: TRBV24-1
J gene: TRBJ2-1
CDR3 protein: CATSDWSSERGNEQFF
CDR3 DNA: TGTGCCACCAGTGATTGGAGTAGCGAAAGAGGCAATGAGCAGTTCTTC

clone size: many
D gene: .
V gene: TRBV4-2
J gene: TRBJ2-3
CDR3 protein: CASSQDILEGADTQYF
CDR3 DNA: TGTGCCAGCAGCCAGGACATTCTGGAGGGGGCAGATACGCAGTATTTT

clone size: many
D gene: .
V gene: TRBV27
J gene: TRBJ2-5
CDR3 protein: CASSYSGETQYF
CDR3 DNA: TGTGCCAGCAGTTATAGTGGGGAGACCCAGTACTTC